The clone carrying this T cell receptor beta chain was counted at least ten times. Its matching antigen is unknown. Arm-PCR of CDR3 regions and iRepertoire HTBI primers were the basis on which TCR beta libraries were built. A single record per CDR3 protein comes from TCRdb applying MiXCR to the multiplex PCR reads. Here the sample spans 350,000 to 450,000 distinct CDR3 sequences, about 20% being singletons. The entry originates in a study of regulatory T cells in long-lasting Graves disease. V lost 6 bases and J lost 6, with 21 bases in between. CDR1 and CDR2 (germline): DFQATT, SNEGSKA (reference sequence). There are 14 residues in the CDR3. Time point noted: persistent/refractory GD, antithyroid drugs over 5 years with positive TRAb. The TCR library was made from RNA that had been extracted from PBMCs in TRIzol. Study-wide results and limits: Accuracy may have been reduced by the small sample size.

This sequence originates from a female donor with Graves disease. The chain is built from TRBV20-1 and TRBJ2-7; D might be TRBD1 (5 bases). Sequenced here: peripheral blood mononuclear cells (PBMCs), sampled when the disease was refractory, from a patient treated with antithyroid drugs. The CDR3 protein is CSAPHRQKALEQYF. In DNA form, the CDR3 reads TGCAGTGCCCCCCATCGACAGAAGGCCCTCGAGCAGTACTTC.